This T cell receptor beta chain was profiled in a study of cytomegalovirus exposure and HLA in healthy donors. 13 Jbeta primers and 60 Vbeta primers were used for the PCR. Sequencing used immunoSEQ multiplex PCR; TCRdb keeps in-frame clones, though not all of them. The table lists more than 90,000 clones, roughly 67% of them singletons, with more than 5% in the top ten. This clone was counted only a few times. Its antigen is still unknown. This CDR3 is built from 13 residues. Germline V lookup: CDR1 SSHAT, CDR2 FNYEAQ (reference sequence). V lost 5 bases, J lost 4 bases, and 9 bases lay in between. Study-wide results and caveats: Cytomegalovirus status was reportedly diagnosed by the classifier with high specificity and sensitivity.

This TCR derives from a boy aged 5-17 years in good health and CMV-seropositive. The chain combines TRBV7-7 with TRBJ2-1, with a possible D match to TRBD1 (5 bases). What was sequenced was PBMCs. In nucleotides, the CDR3 is TGTGCCAGCAGCGCAGCAGGGTACAATGAGCAGTTCTTC. Translated, it gives CASSAAGYNEQFF. Combining the CDR3 with reference TRBV7-7 and TRBJ2-1 gives the whole variable domain GAGVSQSPRYKVTKRGQDVTLRCDPISSHATLYWYQQALGQGPEFLTYFNYEAQPDKSGLPSDRFSAERPEGSISTLTIQRTEQRDSAMYRCASSAAGYNEQFFGPGTRLTVL.